This T cell receptor (beta chain) was obtained from a study of shared clonotypes between healthy human individuals (dated by TCRdb to the early 2020s). About the study as a whole: Two women and a few men aged 18 to 49 years were included in the cohort. Per donor, three plates each were used for CD4 naive and CD4 memory, two for CD8 naive, and one for CD8 memory. To estimate repertoire size and how much clonotype sharing occurs between individuals, the study deeply sequenced the blood TCR repertoires of several healthy adults. Different laboratories and diverse techniques were used to prepare libraries and sequence TCR repertoires, to increase sequencing depth and limit assay-specific biases. Between about 0.85 and 10 billion PBMCs per donor were obtained by leukapheresis. The paper's findings and limits, for the study overall: Even with the large sequencing depth, rarefaction of the sorted-subset datasets indicated that sequencing was incomplete. The genetic and exposure-history diversity represented was limited by the small number of donors. Clonotypes shared by all four sorted-subset donors showed higher generation probabilities than non-shared clonotypes. Pairwise subsampling led to the expectation that sequencing depth would affect the degree of clonotype sharing among donors. Sampling was restricted to blood, and TCR repertoires in tissues likely differ from the TCR repertoires found in blood. Naive subsets generally had larger estimated clonotype richness than memory subsets. When a few donors were compared, the shared fraction of clonotypes was about 5% for naive CD4, over 3% for naive CD8, 2% to 2.5% for memory CD4, and less than 0.45% for memory CD8.

The CDR3 contains 13 residues, cysteine and phenylalanine counted. Only the CDR3 part of the read is kept: 39 bases, read in frame from the first base. At the junction V is shortened by 7 bases and J by 0 bases, with 9 bases in between. Reading the germline V gene gives CDR1 MDHEN and CDR2 SYDVKM. With respect to this clone: No cognate antigen has been identified for it. Base qualities are missing; no much larger clone stands one base away.

TCR CDR3 regions were amplified from genomic DNA by multiplex PCR using the deep immunoSEQ assay. Extracted genomic DNA from each cell subset was spread evenly across all wells of several immunoSEQ 96-well plates, with each plate serving as a replicate. For sorted subsets, each replicate PCR was loaded with approximately 0.2 ug genomic DNA, equivalent to 30,000 to 35,000 T cell genomes. Purified libraries were quantified with a Qubit 3.0 fluorometer, sized on a Bioanalyzer 2100, and re-quantified with the KAPA Library Quantification kit. A separate single-read 150-cycle Illumina NextSeq 550 flow cell was used to sequence each immunoSEQ 96-well plate. The paper's data handling went like this. The immunoSEQ output contained only junctional sequences without quality scores, so filtering could not match that applied to full-length reads. Sequences were annotated with PyIR, a Python wrapper for IgBLAST v1.9, using IMGT germline references to assign V/J genes and CDR3. Any read was removed if the V/J assignment was weak (E-value above 1e-6), the CDR3 was missing, or the read contained stop codons, out-of-frame junctions, or ambiguous translated residues. V3J clonotypes were defined as sequences sharing the same inferred V gene, J gene, and CDR3 amino acid sequence. To compute the percentage overlap between repertoires, the number of shared unique clonotypes was divided by the size of the smaller repertoire. Three approaches were used to assess repertoire richness: RTK rarefaction, the Chao1 estimator, and Recon v2.1 estimates of unobserved clonotypes. Generation probabilities for all TCRbeta clonotypes obtained by the gDNA method from a few donors were computed using OLGA. In TCRdb, the immuneACCESS table is reduced to in-frame sequences with V and J assigned. These tables do not hold every clone; where another copy was compared, an unresolved V gene accounts for under half, and the others remain unexplained. V and J calls plus clone size are reproduced from that table; the DNA served to infer D and trimming. This sample is represented by about 360,000 clones; roughly 70% of them were singletons. About 10% of the sample is held by the ten biggest clonotypes.

Healthy HIV-negative adults with no recently reported acute infections or vaccinations were included as donors. Every donor was a Caucasian adult residing in Nashville, Tennessee, USA. Magnetic negative selection was used to enrich CD4+ T cells, after which naive cells were positively selected on CD45RA and the negative fraction became the memory subset. Blood was collected by leukapheresis, and PBMCs were isolated by Ficoll-Histopaque density gradient centrifugation and then cryopreserved in liquid nitrogen vapor phase. Analytical flow cytometry was used to check the purity and quantity of each magnetically sorted T cell population. Each sorted fraction had its genomic DNA isolated and then quantified by UV absorbance on a Nanodrop 2000c.

Sequenced sample: memory CD4+ T cells sorted from blood. Reading the label with the study, this specimen's cell subset or site is: CD45RA-negative fraction. In this chain, TRBV28 is recombined with TRBJ2-5, with the D gene not clear enough to name. The TCR sequence derives from a man aged 25-40 years in good health. The CDR3 is CASTLEYQETQYF. The nucleotide sequence is TGTGCCAGCACCTTGGAGTACCAAGAGACCCAGTACTTC.